Below are 11 T cell receptor beta chains sequenced from a single sample in a study of beta chain features in type 1 diabetes. The sequenced template was cDNA made from the entire isolated RNA. Produced via immunoSEQ multiplex PCR; TCRdb's table is partial and in-frame only. The table includes fewer than 550,000 clones, about 10% detected once. Sequenced material: naive CD4+ T cells from blood. The source is a young woman in good health.

The V gene is TRBV28, the J gene TRBJ1-2, with 8 nucleotides matching TRBD1. J lost 5 bases, V lost 5 bases, and 7 bases had no gene match. The CDR3 consists of 14 residues. Germline V lookup: CDR1 MDHEN, CDR2 SYDVKM. CDR3 sequence (DNA): TGTGCCAGCAGTCCGGACAGGGCTTCATATGGCTACACCTTC. Translating gives CASSPDRASYGYTF.

The rearrangement joins TRBV2 to TRBJ2-2; a possible D gene is TRBD2 (6 bases). Germline lookup yields CDR1 SNHLY and CDR2 FYNNEI. This CDR3 spans 14 amino acids. V lost 6 bases to trimming and J lost 1 base, with 9 bases between them. The CDR3 reads CASRASVNTGELFF. DNA of the CDR3: TGTGCCAGCAGGGCTAGCGTGAACACCGGGGAGCTGTTTTTT.

This CDR3 reads CASSRDYQETQYF. The DNA for the CDR3 is TGTGCCAGCAGCCGGGACTACCAAGAGACCCAGTACTTC. V and J are TRBV7-3 and TRBJ2-5; tentatively, D is TRBD2 (6 bases). The length of the CDR3 is 13 residues. Germline values: CDR1 SGHTA, CDR2 FQGTGA. With 5 bases removed from V and 0 bases from J, the gap between germline ends came to 7 bases.

The sample holds a few counts of this clone. The chain joins TRBV10-3 to TRBJ2-7; TRBD2 agrees at 9 bases. The germline gives CDR1 ENHRY, CDR2 SYGVKD. The J segment lost 5 bases and the V segment lost 0 bases, leaving 11 bases of the junction unmatched. CDR3 size: 17 residues. The CDR3 sequence is CAISESKGLAGAHEQYF. The CDR3 nucleotides read TGTGCCATCAGTGAGTCGAAGGGTTTAGCGGGAGCACACGAGCAGTACTTC.

This clone was counted a few times. V and J are TRBV7-9 and TRBJ2-7, with 9 bases fitting TRBD1. The CDR3 totals 14 residues. Germline V gene data show CDR1 as SEHNR and CDR2 as FQNEAQ (reference sequence). After removal of 5 bases from V and 6 bases from J, the junction contained 8 bases not matched to a gene. The CDR3 loop reads CASSPSRDRAEQYV. CDR3 bases: TGTGCCAGCAGCCCTAGTCGGGACAGGGCCGAGCAGTACGTC.

This clone was seen a few times. The V and J genes are TRBV19 and TRBJ2-4; a possible D gene is TRBD2 (5 bases). V lost 1 base and J lost 0, with 10 bases in between. CDR3 length: 16 residues. CDR1 is LNHDA, CDR2 SQIVND, per germline (reference sequence). CDR3 DNA sequence: TGTGCCAGTAGTATAGGGACTGTACTAGCCAAAAACATTCAGTACTTC. Translated: CASSIGTVLAKNIQYF.

This clone was observed a few times. The sample contains more than one DNA sequence encoding this CDR3. The chain links TRBV19 to TRBJ2-1; D unclear. Germline CDR1 is LNHDA and CDR2 is SQIVND (reference sequence). The V and J ends lost 0 bases and 0 bases respectively, with 6 bases between them. The CDR3 consists of 15 residues. The chain's CDR3 is CASSIDRSSYNEQFF. The CDR3 DNA reads TGTGCCAGTAGTATAGACAGGAGCTCCTACAATGAGCAGTTCTTC. The full variable domain, rest sourced from reference TRBV19 and TRBJ2-1, is DGGITQSPKYLFRKEGQNVTLSCEQNLNHDAMYWYRQDPGQGLRLIYYSQIVNDFQKGDIAEGYSVSREKKESFPLTVTSAQKNPTAFYLCASSIDRSSYNEQFFGPGTRLTVL.

V gene TRBV6-1 combines with J gene TRBJ2-7, with no clear D. This CDR3 comprises 14 residues. Trimming pared 6 bases from V and 0 bases from J, leaving 12 bases between. Germline V CDR1 and CDR2: MNHNS, SASEGT. The CDR3 region has the DNA TGTGCCAGCAGGTCCACGGGTTTCTCCTACGAGCAGTACGTC. Translated, it gives CASRSTGFSYEQYV.

This chain connects TRBV9 to TRBJ2-1, with D perhaps TRBD2 (6 bases). V lost 4 bases, J lost 10 bases, and 18 bases lay in between. This CDR3 has 14 amino acids. From germline, CDR1 is SGDLS and CDR2 YYNGEE. The CDR3 region is CASSPRTLRGEQFF. CDR3 in DNA: TGTGCCAGCAGCCCGCGGACCCTACGGGGGGAGCAGTTCTTC.

A few counts support this clone. The chain employs TRBV30 and TRBJ2-3, with 8 bases that match TRBD2. Germline V gene sequence: CDR1 GTSNPN, CDR2 SVGIG (reference sequence). The CDR3 is 11 amino acids. Losses at the gene ends were 5 bases for V and 8 bases for J; bases not matched to a gene: 3. CDR3 sequence (DNA): TGTGCCTGGCGGCGGGAGGTTACGCAGTATTTT. Translating gives CAWRREVTQYF.

This clone has at least ten counts. The chain couples TRBV9 to TRBJ2-7; 10 bases agree with TRBD2. This CDR3 comprises 15 residues. V trimming: 1 base; J trimming: 3 bases; junction bases outside the gene matches: 4. Germline V CDR1 and CDR2: SGDLS, YYNGEE. The CDR3 nucleotides are TGTGCCAGCAGCGTATCTAGCGGGAGCGGCTACGAGCAGTACTTC. Its translation: CASSVSSGSGYEQYF.